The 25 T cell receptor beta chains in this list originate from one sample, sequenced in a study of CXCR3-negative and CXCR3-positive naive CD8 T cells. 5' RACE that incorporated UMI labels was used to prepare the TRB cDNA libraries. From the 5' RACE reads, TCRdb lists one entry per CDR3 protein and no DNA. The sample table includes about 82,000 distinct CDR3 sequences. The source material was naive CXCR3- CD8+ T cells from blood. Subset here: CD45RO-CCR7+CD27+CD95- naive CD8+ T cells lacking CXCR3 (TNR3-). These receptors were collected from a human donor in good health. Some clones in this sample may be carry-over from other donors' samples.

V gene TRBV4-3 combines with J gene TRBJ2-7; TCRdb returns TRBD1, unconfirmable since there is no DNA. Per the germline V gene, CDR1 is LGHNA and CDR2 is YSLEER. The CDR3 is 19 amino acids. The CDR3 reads CASSQDPLPPRQGSYEQYF.

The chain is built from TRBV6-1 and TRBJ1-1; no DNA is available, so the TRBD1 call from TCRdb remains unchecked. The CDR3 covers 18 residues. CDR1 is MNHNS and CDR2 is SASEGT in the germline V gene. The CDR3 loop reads CASSEALHVETVNTEAFF.

CDR3 loop: CASSFTGANVLTF. V gene TRBV28 combines with J gene TRBJ2-6. The CDR3 is made up of 13 amino acids. Per the germline V gene, CDR1 is MDHEN and CDR2 is SYDVKM.

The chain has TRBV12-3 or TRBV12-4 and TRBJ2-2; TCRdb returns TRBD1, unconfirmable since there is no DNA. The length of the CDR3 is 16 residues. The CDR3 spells CASSGTSSLNTGELFF.

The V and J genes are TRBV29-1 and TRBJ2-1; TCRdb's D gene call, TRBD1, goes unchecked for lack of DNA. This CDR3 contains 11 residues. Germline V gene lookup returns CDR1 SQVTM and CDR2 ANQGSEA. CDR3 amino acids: CSSGIGHEQFF.

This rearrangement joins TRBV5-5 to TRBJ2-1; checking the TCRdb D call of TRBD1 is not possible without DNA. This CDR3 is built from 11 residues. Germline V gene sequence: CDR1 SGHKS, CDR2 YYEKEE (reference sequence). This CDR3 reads CASTDSSKQFF. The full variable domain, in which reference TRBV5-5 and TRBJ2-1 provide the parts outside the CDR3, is DAGVTQSPTHLIKTRGQQVTLRCSPISGHKSVSWYQQVLGQGPQFIFQYYEKEERGRGNFPDRFSARQFPNYSSELNVNALLLGDSALYLCASTDSSKQFFGPGTRLTVL.

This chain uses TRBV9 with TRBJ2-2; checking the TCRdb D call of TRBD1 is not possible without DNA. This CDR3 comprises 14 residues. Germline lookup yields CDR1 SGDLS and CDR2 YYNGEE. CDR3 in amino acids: CASSGQGAAGELFF.

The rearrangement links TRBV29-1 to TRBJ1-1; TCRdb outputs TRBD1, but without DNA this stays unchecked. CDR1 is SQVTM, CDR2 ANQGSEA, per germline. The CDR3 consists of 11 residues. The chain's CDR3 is CSVERPMGAFF.

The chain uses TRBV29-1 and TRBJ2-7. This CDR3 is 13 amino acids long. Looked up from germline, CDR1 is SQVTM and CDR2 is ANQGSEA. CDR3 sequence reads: CSASGDFFYEQYF.

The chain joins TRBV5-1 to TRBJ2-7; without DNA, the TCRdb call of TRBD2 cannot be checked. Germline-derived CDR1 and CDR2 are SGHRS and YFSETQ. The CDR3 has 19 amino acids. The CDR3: CASSLRTSGGLSNSYEQYF.

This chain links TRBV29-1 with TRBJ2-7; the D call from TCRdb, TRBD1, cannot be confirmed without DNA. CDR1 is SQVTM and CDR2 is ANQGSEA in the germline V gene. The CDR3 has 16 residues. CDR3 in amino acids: CSVAPSGQGNPYEQYF.

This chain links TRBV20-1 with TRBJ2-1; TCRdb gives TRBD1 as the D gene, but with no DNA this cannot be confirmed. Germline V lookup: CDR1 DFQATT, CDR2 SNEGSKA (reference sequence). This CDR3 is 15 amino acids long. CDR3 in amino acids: CSARDSLAGGSEQFF.

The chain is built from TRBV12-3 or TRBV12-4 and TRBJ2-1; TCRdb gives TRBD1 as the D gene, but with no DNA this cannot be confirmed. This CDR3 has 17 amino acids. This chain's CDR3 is CASSLFGNGGEYNEQFF.

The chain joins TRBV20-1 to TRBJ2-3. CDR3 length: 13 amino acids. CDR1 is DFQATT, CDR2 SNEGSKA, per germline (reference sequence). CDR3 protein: CSASNLATDTQYF.

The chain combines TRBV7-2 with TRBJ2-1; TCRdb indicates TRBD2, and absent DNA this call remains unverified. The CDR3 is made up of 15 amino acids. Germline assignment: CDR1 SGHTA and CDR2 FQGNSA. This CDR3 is CASSFRTSGRGEQFF.

The CDR3 is CASSSTSGPTDTQYF. This chain links TRBV7-3 with TRBJ2-3; the D gene TCRdb calls, TRBD2, cannot be checked with no DNA. Germline V lookup: CDR1 SGHTA, CDR2 FQGTGA. CDR3 length: 15 residues.

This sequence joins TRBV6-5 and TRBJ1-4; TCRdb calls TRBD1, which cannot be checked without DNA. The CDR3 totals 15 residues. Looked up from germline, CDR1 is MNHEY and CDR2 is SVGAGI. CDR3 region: CASSKRGADNEKLFF.

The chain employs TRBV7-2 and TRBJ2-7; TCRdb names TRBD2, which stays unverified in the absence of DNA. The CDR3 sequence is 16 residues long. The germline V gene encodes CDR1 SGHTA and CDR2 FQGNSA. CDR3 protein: CASSSVAGGSPYEQYF.

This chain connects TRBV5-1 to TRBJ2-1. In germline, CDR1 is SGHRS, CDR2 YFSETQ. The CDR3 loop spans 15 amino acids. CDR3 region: CASSLEGAPYNEQFF.

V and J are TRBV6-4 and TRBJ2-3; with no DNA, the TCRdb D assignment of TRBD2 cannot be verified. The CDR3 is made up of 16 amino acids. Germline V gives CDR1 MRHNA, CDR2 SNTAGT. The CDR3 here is CASSEAGTSSADTQYF.

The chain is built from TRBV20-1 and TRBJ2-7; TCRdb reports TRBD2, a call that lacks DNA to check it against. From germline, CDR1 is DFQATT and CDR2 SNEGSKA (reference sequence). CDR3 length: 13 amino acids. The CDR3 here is CSARGTFTYEQYF.

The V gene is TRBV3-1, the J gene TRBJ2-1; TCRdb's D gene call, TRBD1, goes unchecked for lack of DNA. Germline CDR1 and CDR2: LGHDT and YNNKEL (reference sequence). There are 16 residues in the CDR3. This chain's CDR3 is CASSPKGQGLFYEQFF.

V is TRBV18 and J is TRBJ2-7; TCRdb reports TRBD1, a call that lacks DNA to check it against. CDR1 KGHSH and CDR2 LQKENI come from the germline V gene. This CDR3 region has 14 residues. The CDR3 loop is CASSPKDPRNEQYF.

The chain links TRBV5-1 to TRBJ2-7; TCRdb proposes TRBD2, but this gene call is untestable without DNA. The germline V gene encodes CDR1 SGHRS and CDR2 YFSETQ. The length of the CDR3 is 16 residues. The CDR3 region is CASSLEFLGGGYEQYF. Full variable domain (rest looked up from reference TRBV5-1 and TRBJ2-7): KAGVTQTPRYLIKTRGQQVTLSCSPISGHRSVSWYQQTPGQGLQFLFEYFSETQRNKGNFPGRFSGRQFSNSRSEMNVSTLELGDSALYLCASSLEFLGGGYEQYFGPGTRLTVT.

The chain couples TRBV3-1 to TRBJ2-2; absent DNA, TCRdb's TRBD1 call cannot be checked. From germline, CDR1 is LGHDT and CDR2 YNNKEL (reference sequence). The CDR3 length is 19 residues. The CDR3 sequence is CASSQRTPGGFANTGELFF.